This T cell receptor beta chain originates from a study of tumor-infiltrating lymphocytes in localized non-small cell lung cancer. Study overall: Some samples were collected after neoadjuvant chemotherapy; smokers, never-smokers and several histologies were included.

Findings and limits, study-wide: Technical variation could not be separated from intratumor heterogeneity here.

Sequenced by immunoSEQ multiplex PCR; TCRdb stores in-frame clones only, minus some. This repertoire shows about 16,000 clones, 70% to 80% found once; its top ten account for about 9.1%. To note about this clone: Its antigen is still unknown.

Trimming removed 1 base at V and 4 bases at J, with 14 bases between. The CDR3 spans 16 residues. The V gene's germline CDR1 is ENHRY and CDR2 SYGVKD. This clonotype originated in a human donor with non-small cell lung cancer. The chain links TRBV10-3 to TRBJ1-5; TRBD1 is a possible D gene (5 bases). The sequenced material came from lung tumor tissue. CDR3 sequence (DNA): TGTGCCATCAGTGAGTTGTGGGGCCCGACAAATCAGCCCCAGCATTTT. This codes for CAISELWGPTNQPQHF.